Here is one T cell receptor beta chain with its context. The antigen remains undetermined. The CDR3 is 15 amino acids. Germline values: CDR1 SGHRS, CDR2 YFSETQ. With 7 bases clipped from V and 6 bases from J, the junction kept 13 bases outside the gene matches. The source of the sample is a study of cytomegalovirus exposure and HLA in healthy donors. Notes on the study in general: Looking again later, the authors saw that most CMV-associated TCR beta chains seemed HLA-restricted. In most subjects, TCR beta sequences reportedly gave accurate predictions of HLA-A and HLA-B alleles.

PCR involved 60 Vbeta and 13 Jbeta primers. Under the authors' procedure: Unique TCR beta chains totaled 65 million to 95 million in a later count, with 8.5 million to 12 million of them shared. Some clones are missing from TCRdb's copy, which holds only in-frame ones; the method was immunoSEQ multiplex PCR. V and J calls and clone size are those listed in that table; D and trimming were worked out from the DNA. Of tens of thousands of clones detected, 79% appear once; the ten largest clones hold roughly 2.5%. Nominally healthy donors were sampled, though unrecorded immune exposures were likely. The chain combines TRBV5-1 with TRBJ2-7, with 10 bases aligning to TRBD1. Specimen: PBMCs. The source of this sequence is a man aged 25 to 40 in good health and CMV-seronegative. The CDR3 nucleotides are TGCGCCAGCTCCACTACGGGACAGGGGTTTTTCGAGCAGTACTTC. Its translation is CASSTTGQGFFEQYF.